This entry concerns a single T cell receptor beta chain. Produced via immunoSEQ multiplex PCR; TCRdb's table is partial and in-frame only. The sample includes around 330,000 clones, about 74% seen only once; the top ten take 10%. This entry belongs to a study of shared clonotypes between healthy human individuals. Donors were healthy HIV-negative adults without recent acute infections or vaccinations. Memory CD4+ cells were the fraction left after CD45RA+ naive selection. CDR3 size: 13 residues. The V end was cut by 5 bases, the J end by 5 bases, with 12 bases between. Germline CDR1 reads MDHEN; CDR2 reads SYDVKM.

The clonotype was recovered from a man aged 25 to 40 in good health. The J gene is TRBJ1-2, the V gene TRBV28, with D unclear. Sequencing was done on a sample of memory CD4+ T cells sorted from blood. Documented subset: CD45RA-negative fraction. CDR3 nucleotides: TGTGCCAGCAGTCCACCCGTGGGGTATGGCTACACCTTC. It translates to CASSPPVGYGYTF.